Listed below are T cell receptor beta chains from one sample, sequenced in a study of CD8 T cells in Susac syndrome. TCRdb passed the immunoSEQ multiplex PCR reads through MiXCR, listing each CDR3 protein once. The sample has more than 40,000 distinct CDR3 sequences, more than 85% seen once. Sequencing was performed on CD8+ T cells from PBMCs. The receptors were sampled from a human donor in good health. The conserved cysteine and the conserved F or W are not part of the CDR3 here. For some rows the clone size is stated as once, few or many, or as a class when expanded; others skip it.

v_gene,abundance,j_gene,CDR3aa
TRBV11-2,NA,TRBJ2-2,ASSPDSYTGELF
TRBV5-1,NA,TRBJ2-7,ASSEWTISSYEQY
TRBV7-9,NA,TRBJ2-1,ASSFGPEAGGANEQF
TRBV5-1,few,TRBJ2-7,ASSLGDRLLYEQY
TRBV20-1,NA,TRBJ2-7,SARDVRGSY
TRBV28,NA,TRBJ2-3,ASSFIINRGTDNTDTQY
TRBV29-1,once,TRBJ1-2,SVIKGDHGYT
TRBV5-6,NA,TRBJ2-4,ASSPRAGRAKNIQY
TRBV2,NA,TRBJ1-1,ASSEAEGGFTEAF
TRBV4-2,NA,TRBJ2-1,ASSHTPSGGDYNEQF
TRBV20-1,NA,TRBJ2-1,SARVPGALSSYNEQF
TRBV7-9,NA,TRBJ2-7,ASSPREGRGKHEQY
TRBV6-1,NA,TRBJ2-7,ASRSGTGVDYSEQY
TRBV15,NA,TRBJ2-7,ATSRGGRADEQY
TRBV24-1,NA,TRBJ2-5,AIGVGETQY
TRBV9,NA,TRBJ2-7,ASSVDSPNGEQY
TRBV13,NA,TRBJ2-1,ASSLRTSGNEQF
TRBV5-5,once,TRBJ1-5,ASSWVSGQPQH
TRBV29-1,NA,TRBJ2-7,SVVGLAETYEQY